This TCR beta chain was sequenced for a study of blood T cells in healthy people across ages. The wider study: Capturing about one barcoded beta molecule per two T cells was achieved by template switching.

Alongside a J-beta primer mix, a sample-barcoded 5' primer served in a second PCR lasting about 6 to 12 cycles. MiXCR, applied by TCRdb to the 5' RACE reads, yields one record per CDR3 protein. Of approximately 2,000,000 distinct CDR3 sequences in the sample, roughly two fifths are singletons; the top ten hold under 25%. RNA extraction gave at least 5 micrograms of total RNA per sample. This clonotype was found a few times. The CDR3 is 16 amino acids. Trimming at V came to 6 bases and at J to 5 bases, leaving 8 bases not matched to a gene. The sequenced sample was blood. This clonotype was obtained from a human donor in good health. This rearrangement joins TRBV12-3 or TRBV12-4 to TRBJ2-5, with 14 bases that match TRBD2. CDR3 nucleotide sequence: TGTGCCAGCAGGTTGACTAGCGGGGGGGCCTGGGAGACCCAGTACTTC. Protein: CASRLTSGGAWETQYF.